The clone carrying this T cell receptor (beta chain) has just a few counts. The antigen remains undetermined. Then a second PCR, running about 6 to 11 cycles, was carried out with a sample-barcoded 5' primer and a J-beta primer mix. TCRdb analysed the 5' RACE reads with MiXCR anew, one entry per CDR3 protein. Of about 830,000 distinct CDR3 sequences in the sample, 58% were seen once. This sample was included in a study of blood T cells in healthy people across ages. Study-level points and caveats: Age advanced and TCR beta diversity per million T cells fell, roughly linearly.

Sequencing was performed on blood. This receptor was taken from a man aged 25 to 40 in good health.

The CDR3 sequence: CASSLGGGLQYEQYF. CDR3 nucleotide sequence: TGTGCCAGCAGCTTAGGGGGGGGTTTACAATACGAGCAGTACTTC. The gene calls are TRBV7-2 and TRBJ2-7, with TRBD2 identical over 7 bases. Germline lookup yields CDR1 SGHTA and CDR2 FQGNSA. The CDR3 is made up of 15 amino acids. Trimming at V came to 1 base and at J to 4 bases, leaving 7 bases not matched to a gene.